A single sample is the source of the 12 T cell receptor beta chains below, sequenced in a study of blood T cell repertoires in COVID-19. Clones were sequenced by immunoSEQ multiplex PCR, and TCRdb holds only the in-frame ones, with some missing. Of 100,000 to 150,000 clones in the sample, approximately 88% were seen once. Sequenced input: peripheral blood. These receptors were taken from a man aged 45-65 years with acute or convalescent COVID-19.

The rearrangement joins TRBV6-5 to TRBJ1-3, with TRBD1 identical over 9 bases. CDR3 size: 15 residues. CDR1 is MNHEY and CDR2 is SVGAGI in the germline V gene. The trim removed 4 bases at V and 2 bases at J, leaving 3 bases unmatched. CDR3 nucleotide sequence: TGTGCCAGCAGTTCAACAGGGGGCCCTGGAAACACCATATATTTT. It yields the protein CASSSTGGPGNTIYF.

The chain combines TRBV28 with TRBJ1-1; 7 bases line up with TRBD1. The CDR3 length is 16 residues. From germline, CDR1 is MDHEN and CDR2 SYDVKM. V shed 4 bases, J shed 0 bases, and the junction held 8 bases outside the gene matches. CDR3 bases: TGTGCCAGCAGTTCAACAGGGGACCTTATGAACACTGAAGCTTTCTTT. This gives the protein CASSSTGDLMNTEAFF. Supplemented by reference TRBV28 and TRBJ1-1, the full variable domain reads DVKVTQSSRYLVKRTGEKVFLECVQDMDHENMFWYRQDPGLGLRLIYFSYDVKMKEKGDIPEGYSVSREKKERFSLILESASTNQTSMYLCASSSTGDLMNTEAFFGQGTRLTVV.

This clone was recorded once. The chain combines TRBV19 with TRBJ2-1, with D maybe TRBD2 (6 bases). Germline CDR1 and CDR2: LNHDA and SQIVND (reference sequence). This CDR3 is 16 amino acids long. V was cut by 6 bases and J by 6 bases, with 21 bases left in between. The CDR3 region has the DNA TGTGCCAGTAGGACCACTCCGGGACTGTCGGTCAATGAGCAGTTCTTC. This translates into CASRTTPGLSVNEQFF.

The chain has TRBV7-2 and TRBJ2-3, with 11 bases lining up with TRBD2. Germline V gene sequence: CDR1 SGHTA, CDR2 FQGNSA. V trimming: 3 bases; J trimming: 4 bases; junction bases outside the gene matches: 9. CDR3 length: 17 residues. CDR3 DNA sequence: TGTGCCAGCAGCTTGAAAACTAGCGGGAGATCCGCAGATACGCAGTATTTT. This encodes CASSLKTSGRSADTQYF.

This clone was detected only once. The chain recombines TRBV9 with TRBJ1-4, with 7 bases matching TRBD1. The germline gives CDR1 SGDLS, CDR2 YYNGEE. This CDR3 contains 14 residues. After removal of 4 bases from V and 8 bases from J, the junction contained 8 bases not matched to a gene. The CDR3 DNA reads TGTGCCAGCAGCCCCCGGACAGGAGGAGAAAAACTGTTTTTT. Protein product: CASSPRTGGEKLFF.

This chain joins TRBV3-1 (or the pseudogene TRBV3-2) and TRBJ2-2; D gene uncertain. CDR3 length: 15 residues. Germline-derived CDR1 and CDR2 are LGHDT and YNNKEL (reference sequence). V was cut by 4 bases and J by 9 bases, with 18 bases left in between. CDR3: CASSRPSVGIRELFF. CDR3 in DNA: TGTGCCAGCAGCCGCCCTTCGGTGGGCATCCGGGAGCTGTTTTTT.

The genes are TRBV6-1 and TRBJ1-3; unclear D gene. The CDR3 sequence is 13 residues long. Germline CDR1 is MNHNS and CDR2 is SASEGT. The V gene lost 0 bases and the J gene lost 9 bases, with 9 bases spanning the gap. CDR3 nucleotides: TGTGCCAGCAGTGAAGCACCTAGACGCACCATATATTTT. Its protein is CASSEAPRRTIYF.

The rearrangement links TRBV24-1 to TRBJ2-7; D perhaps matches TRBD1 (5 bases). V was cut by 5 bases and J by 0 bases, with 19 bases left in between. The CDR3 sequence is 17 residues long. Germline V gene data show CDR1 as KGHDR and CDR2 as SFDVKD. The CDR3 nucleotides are TGTGCCACCAGTGGTACCGACGGACACCGATACTCCTACGAGCAGTACTTC. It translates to CATSGTDGHRYSYEQYF.

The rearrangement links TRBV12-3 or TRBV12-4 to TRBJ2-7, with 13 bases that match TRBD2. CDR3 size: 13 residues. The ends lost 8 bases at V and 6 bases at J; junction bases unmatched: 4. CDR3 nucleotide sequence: TGTGCCAGCCGAAGGACTAGCGGGAGCGAGCAGTACTTC. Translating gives CASRRTSGSEQYF.

CDR3 nucleotide sequence: TGTGCCAGCGGGCCTAGCGGGACCTACTACGAGCAGTACTTC. Translated: CASGPSGTYYEQYF. The rearrangement uses TRBV2 and TRBJ2-7; 9 bases match TRBD2. J was trimmed by 3 bases and V by 8 bases; bases with no gene match: 8. Germline loops: CDR1 SNHLY, CDR2 FYNNEI. This CDR3 has 14 amino acids. Complete variable domain (other parts from reference TRBV2 and TRBJ2-7): EPEVTQTPSHQVTQMGQEVILRCVPISNHLYFYWYRQILGQKVEFLVSFYNNEISEKSEIFDDQFSVERPDGSNFTLKIRSTKLEDSAMYFCASGPSGTYYEQYFGPGTRLTVT.

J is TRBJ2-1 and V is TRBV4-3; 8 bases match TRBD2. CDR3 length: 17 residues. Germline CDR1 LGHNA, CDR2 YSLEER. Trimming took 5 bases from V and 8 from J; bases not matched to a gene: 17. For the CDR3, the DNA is TGCGCCAGCAGCAGCACAGCCTCGGGACTAGTTATTTATGAGCAGTTCTTC. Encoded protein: CASSSTASGLVIYEQFF.

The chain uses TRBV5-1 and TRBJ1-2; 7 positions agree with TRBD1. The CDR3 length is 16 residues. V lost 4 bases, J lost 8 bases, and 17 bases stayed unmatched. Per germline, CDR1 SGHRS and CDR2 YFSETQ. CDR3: CASSRNLGQDMGGYTF. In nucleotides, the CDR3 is TGCGCCAGCAGCCGGAACCTTGGACAGGATATGGGAGGCTACACCTTC.